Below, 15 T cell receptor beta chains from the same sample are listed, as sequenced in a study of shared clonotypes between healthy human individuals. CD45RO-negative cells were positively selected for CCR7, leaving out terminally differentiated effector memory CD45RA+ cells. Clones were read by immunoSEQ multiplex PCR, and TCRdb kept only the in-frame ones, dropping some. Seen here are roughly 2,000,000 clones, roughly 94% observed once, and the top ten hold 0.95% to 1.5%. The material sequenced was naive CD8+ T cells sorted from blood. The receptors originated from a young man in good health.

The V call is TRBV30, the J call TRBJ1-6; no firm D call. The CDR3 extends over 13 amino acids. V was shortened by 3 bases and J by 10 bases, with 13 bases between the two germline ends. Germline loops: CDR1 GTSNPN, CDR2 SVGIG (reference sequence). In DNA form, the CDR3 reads TGTGCCTGGAGCCCCGATGGTGGGTCACCCCTCCACTTT. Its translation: CAWSPDGGSPLHF. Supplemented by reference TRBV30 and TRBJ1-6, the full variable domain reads SQTIHQWPATLVQPVGSPLSLECTVEGTSNPNLYWYRQAAGRGLQLLFYSVGIGQISSEVPQNLSASRPQDRQFILSSKKLLLSDSGFYLCAWSPDGGSPLHFGNGTRLTVT.

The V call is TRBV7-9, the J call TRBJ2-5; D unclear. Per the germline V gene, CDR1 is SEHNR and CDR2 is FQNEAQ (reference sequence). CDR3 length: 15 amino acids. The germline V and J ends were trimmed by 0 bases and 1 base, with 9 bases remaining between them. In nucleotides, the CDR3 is TGTGCCAGCAGCTTAGCATCAGGCACCCAAGAGACCCAGTACTTC. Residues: CASSLASGTQETQYF.

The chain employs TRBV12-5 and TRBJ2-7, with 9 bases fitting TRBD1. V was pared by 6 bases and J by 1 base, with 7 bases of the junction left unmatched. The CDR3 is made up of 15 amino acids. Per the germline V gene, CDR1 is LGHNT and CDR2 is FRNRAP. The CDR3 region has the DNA TGTGCTAGTGGACTAGGACAGGGGATATCCTACGAGCAGTACTTC. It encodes CASGLGQGISYEQYF.

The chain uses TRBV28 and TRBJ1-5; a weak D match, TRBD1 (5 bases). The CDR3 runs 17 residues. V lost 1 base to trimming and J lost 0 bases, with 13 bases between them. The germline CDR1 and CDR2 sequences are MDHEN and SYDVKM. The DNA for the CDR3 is TGTGCCAGCAGTTTATTATTAGCAGGGTTTAGCAATCAGCCCCAGCATTTT. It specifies CASSLLLAGFSNQPQHF.

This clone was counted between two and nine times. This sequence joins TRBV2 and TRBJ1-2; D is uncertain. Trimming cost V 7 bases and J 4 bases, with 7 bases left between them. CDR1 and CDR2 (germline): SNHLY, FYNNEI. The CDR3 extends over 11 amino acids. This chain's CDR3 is CASTSIYGYTF. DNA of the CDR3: TGTGCCAGCACCAGTATCTATGGCTACACCTTC.

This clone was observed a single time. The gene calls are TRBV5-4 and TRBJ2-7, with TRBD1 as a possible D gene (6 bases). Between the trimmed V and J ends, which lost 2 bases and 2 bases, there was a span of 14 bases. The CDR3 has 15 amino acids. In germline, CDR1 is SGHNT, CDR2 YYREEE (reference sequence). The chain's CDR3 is CASSFGQIQTYEQYF. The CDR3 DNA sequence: TGTGCCAGCAGCTTTGGACAGATCCAGACCTACGAGCAGTACTTC.

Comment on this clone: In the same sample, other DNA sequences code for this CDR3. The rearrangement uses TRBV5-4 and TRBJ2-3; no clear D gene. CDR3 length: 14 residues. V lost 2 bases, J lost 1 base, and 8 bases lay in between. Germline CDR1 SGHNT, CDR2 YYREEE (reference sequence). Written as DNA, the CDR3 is TGTGCCAGCAGCTTCGGGTCCGGCACAGATACGCAGTATTTT. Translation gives CASSFGSGTDTQYF.

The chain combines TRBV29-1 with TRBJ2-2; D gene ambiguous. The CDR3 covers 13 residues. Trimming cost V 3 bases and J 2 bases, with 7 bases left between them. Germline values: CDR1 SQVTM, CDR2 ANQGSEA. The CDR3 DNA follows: TGCAGCGTTGAGTTCGTTAACACCGGGGAGCTGTTTTTT. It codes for CSVEFVNTGELFF.

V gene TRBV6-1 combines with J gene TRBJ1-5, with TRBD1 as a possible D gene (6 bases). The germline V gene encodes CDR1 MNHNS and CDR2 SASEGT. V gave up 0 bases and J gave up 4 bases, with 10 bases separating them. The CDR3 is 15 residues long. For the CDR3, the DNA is TGTGCCAGCAGTGAAGCGCGGCAGGGGAATCAGCCCCAGCATTTT. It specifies CASSEARQGNQPQHF.

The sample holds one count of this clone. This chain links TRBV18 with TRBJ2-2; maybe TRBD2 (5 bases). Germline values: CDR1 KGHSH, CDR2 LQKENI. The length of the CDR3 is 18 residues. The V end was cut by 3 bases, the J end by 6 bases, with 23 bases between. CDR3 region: CASSPLESSPKAAGELFF. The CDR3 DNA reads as TGTGCCAGCTCACCTCTGGAGTCCTCCCCTAAAGCGGCCGGGGAGCTGTTTTTT.

DNA of the CDR3: TGTGCCAGCAGCTTCCAAGCGGGAGGATACAATGAGCAGTTCTTC. Translation gives CASSFQAGGYNEQFF. The J gene is TRBJ2-1, the V gene TRBV7-9, with 9 bases fitting TRBD2. CDR3 length equals 15 residues. Germline assignment: CDR1 SEHNR and CDR2 FQNEAQ (reference sequence). Unmatched junction bases numbered 4, after V lost 3 bases and J lost 4 bases.

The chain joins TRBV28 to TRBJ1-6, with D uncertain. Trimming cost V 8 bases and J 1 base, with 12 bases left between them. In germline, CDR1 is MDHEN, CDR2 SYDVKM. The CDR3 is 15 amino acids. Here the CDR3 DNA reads TGTGCCAGCGGCCGATATGGGTCCTATAATTCACCCCTCCACTTT. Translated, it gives CASGRYGSYNSPLHF.

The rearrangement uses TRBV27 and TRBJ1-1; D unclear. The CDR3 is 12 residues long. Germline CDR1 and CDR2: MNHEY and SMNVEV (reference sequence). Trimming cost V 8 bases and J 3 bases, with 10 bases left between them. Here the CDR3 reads CASADGYTEAFF. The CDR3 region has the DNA TGTGCCAGCGCGGACGGATACACTGAAGCTTTCTTT.

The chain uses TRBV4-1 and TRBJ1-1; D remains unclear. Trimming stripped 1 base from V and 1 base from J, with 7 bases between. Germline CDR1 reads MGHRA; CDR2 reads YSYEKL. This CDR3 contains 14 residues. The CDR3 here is CASSQGTQNTEAFF. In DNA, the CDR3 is TGCGCCAGCAGCCAAGGGACCCAGAACACTGAAGCTTTCTTT.

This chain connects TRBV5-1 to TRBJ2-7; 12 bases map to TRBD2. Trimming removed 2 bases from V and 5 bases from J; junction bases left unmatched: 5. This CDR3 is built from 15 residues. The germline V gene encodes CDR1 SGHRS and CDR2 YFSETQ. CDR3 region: CASSFSSGGANEQYF. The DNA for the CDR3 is TGCGCCAGCAGCTTTTCTAGCGGGGGGGCCAACGAGCAGTACTTC.